The next 18 T cell receptor beta chains were all read from a single sample in a study of OX40 agonist ivuxolimab in advanced cancers. TCRdb keeps only in-frame clones here, not all; method: immunoSEQ multiplex PCR. The sample gives roughly 90,000 clones, about 90% of which show up once; roughly 8.9% is in the top ten. The sequencing here drew on CD4+ or CD8+ T cells sorted from blood, taken in a trial of the OX40 agonist ivuxolimab. The receptors were gathered from an adult with an advanced solid tumor such as melanoma, head and neck, liver or kidney cancer.

The CDR3 here is CASRAGERGYTF. The CDR3 DNA follows: TGTGCCAGCAGAGCGGGCGAACGGGGCTACACCTTC. The V call is TRBV6-1, the J call TRBJ1-2; no definite D call. Germline CDR1 is MNHNS and CDR2 is SASEGT. The CDR3 contains 12 residues. Trimming took off 6 bases at V and 8 bases at J, with 13 bases between the two ends.

This clone has just one count. The chain links TRBV10-3 to TRBJ2-7, with no clear D. Trimming took 0 bases from V and 7 from J, leaving 4 bases between them. Germline CDR1 reads ENHRY; CDR2 reads SYGVKD. The CDR3 length is 11 residues. CDR3: CAISESNEQYF. In nucleotides, the CDR3 is TGTGCCATCAGTGAGTCGAATGAGCAGTACTTC.

This clone was counted once. The genes are TRBV27 and TRBJ1-5, with unresolved D. Germline assignment: CDR1 MNHEY and CDR2 SMNVEV (reference sequence). V was cut by 2 bases and J by 4 bases, with 9 bases left in between. The CDR3 sequence is 14 residues long. The CDR3 nucleotides read TGTGCCAGCAGTTTAGGGGTTAGGAATCAGCCCCAGCATTTT. It translates to CASSLGVRNQPQHF.

This clone was observed a handful of times. The J gene is TRBJ1-5, the V gene TRBV9, with D maybe TRBD1 (5 bases). From germline, CDR1 is SGDLS and CDR2 YYNGEE. V lost 0 bases and J 7 bases, leaving 11 bases between the germline ends. There are 14 residues in the CDR3. CDR3: CASSVGRAGQPQHF. The DNA of the CDR3 is TGTGCCAGCAGCGTAGGCAGGGCTGGCCAGCCCCAGCATTTT.

This chain's CDR3 is CASNTGQVSGELFF. The CDR3 DNA is TGTGCCAGCAATACAGGACAGGTTTCCGGGGAGCTGTTTTTT. The rearrangement links TRBV11-3 to TRBJ2-2; 7 positions match TRBD1. V shed 7 bases, J shed 6 bases, and the junction held 8 bases outside the gene matches. CDR1 and CDR2 from the germline V gene are SGHNT and YENEEA. CDR3 length: 14 residues.

The chain is built from TRBV5-5 and TRBJ1-4, with 7 bases matching TRBD1. Germline CDR1 SGHKS, CDR2 YYEKEE (reference sequence). Trimming took 5 bases from V and 5 from J; bases not matched to a gene: 9. The CDR3 is made up of 15 amino acids. The CDR3 DNA sequence: TGTGCCAGCAGGAATGCCCCGGGACAGAATGAAAAACTGTTTTTT. It yields the protein CASRNAPGQNEKLFF.

The chain links TRBV13 to TRBJ2-5, with D possibly being TRBD1 (5 bases). The V end lost 4 bases, the J end lost 1 base, and 16 bases lay between the germline ends. The CDR3 sequence is 16 residues long. Germline assignment: CDR1 PRHDT and CDR2 FYEKMQ (reference sequence). The CDR3 nucleotides read TGTGCCAGCAGCTCCCTGGGAAGGGGCCTCCAAGAGACCCAGTACTTC. Translating gives CASSSLGRGLQETQYF.

J is TRBJ2-7 and V is TRBV6-1; D possibly corresponds to TRBD1 (6 bases). The germline V gene has CDR1 MNHNS and CDR2 SASEGT. V was shortened by 4 bases and J by 1 base, with 11 bases between the two germline ends. The CDR3 covers 14 residues. CDR3 sequence reads: CASSAYGTSYEQYF. The CDR3 coding sequence is TGTGCCAGCAGTGCTTACGGGACATCCTACGAGCAGTACTTC.

V usage is TRBV27 and J usage is TRBJ1-1, with D uncertain. From germline, CDR1 is MNHEY and CDR2 SMNVEV (reference sequence). V was pared by 5 bases and J by 1 base, with 2 bases between. There are 11 residues in the CDR3. The CDR3 spells CASSQNTEAFF. CDR3 bases: TGTGCCAGCAGTCAGAACACTGAAGCTTTCTTT.

The V and J genes are TRBV28 and TRBJ2-6, with D tentatively TRBD1 or TRBD2 (7 bases each). Germline V CDR1 and CDR2: MDHEN, SYDVKM. The ends were cut back, 5 bases at V and 0 bases at J, with 20 bases in the middle. The CDR3 is made up of 19 amino acids. The CDR3 DNA reads as TGTGCCAGCAGTGCCAGGGGGGGCAGGGGCCGCTCTGGGGCCAACGTCCTGACTTTC. The encoded protein is CASSARGGRGRSGANVLTF.

A note on this clone: An end of the junction does not agree with germline; a read error may underlie this. The rearrangement links TRBV7-7 to TRBJ2-3; 11 bases agree with TRBD2. This CDR3 is 18 amino acids long. CDR1 and CDR2 (germline): SSHAT, FNYEAQ (reference sequence). DNA for the CDR3: TGTGCTAGCAGCCCATCCCTCGGGACTAGCGGACACACAGATACGCAGTATTTT. It translates to CASSPSLGTSGHTDTQYF.

The chain combines TRBV27 with TRBJ2-7, with TRBD2 identical over 11 bases. The J segment lost 1 base and the V segment lost 8 bases, leaving 4 bases of the junction unmatched. This CDR3 is 14 amino acids long. CDR1 MNHEY and CDR2 SMNVEV come from the germline V gene (reference sequence). CDR3 sequence (DNA): TGTGCCAGCCACGGGACTAGCGGTTCCTACGAGCAGTACTTC. As protein: CASHGTSGSYEQYF.

The rearrangement uses TRBV10-1 and TRBJ2-1; TRBD1 might be the D (6 bases). Germline CDR1 WNHNN, CDR2 SYGVQD (reference sequence). CDR3 size: 15 residues. V was clipped by 1 base and J by 6 bases, with 13 bases between them. CDR3 sequence (DNA): TGCGCCAGCAGTGAGTTGGCAGGGGAAGGCAATGAGCAGTTCTTC. It translates to CASSELAGEGNEQFF.

V is TRBV5-6 and J is TRBJ2-7; 10 positions match TRBD2. The ends lost 4 bases at V and 6 bases at J; junction bases unmatched: 7. The V gene's germline CDR1 is SGHDT and CDR2 YYEEEE. CDR3 length: 14 amino acids. The DNA for the CDR3 is TGTGCCAGCAGCGGGTTCGGGACTAGCGTCGAGCAGTACTTC. Protein product: CASSGFGTSVEQYF.

This rearrangement joins TRBV5-4 to TRBJ2-3, with 7 bases that match TRBD2. The CDR3 sequence is 15 residues long. Trimming removed 4 bases from V and 2 bases from J; junction bases left unmatched: 7. Germline V lookup: CDR1 SGHNT, CDR2 YYREEE (reference sequence). The CDR3 here is CASSPGLDFTDTQYF. The CDR3 region has the DNA TGTGCCAGCAGCCCCGGACTAGATTTCACAGATACGCAGTATTTT.

The rearrangement uses TRBV27 and TRBJ2-7; 7 bases line up with TRBD2. Germline V lookup: CDR1 MNHEY, CDR2 SMNVEV (reference sequence). V dropped 6 bases and J dropped 2; count of bases not matched to a gene: 1. The CDR3 covers 12 residues. DNA for the CDR3: TGTGCCAGCAGGGGAGGGGCCTACGAGCAGTACTTC. It specifies CASRGGAYEQYF.

V is TRBV4-1 and J is TRBJ2-7; 8 positions agree with TRBD2. This CDR3 is 15 amino acids long. Germline V gives CDR1 MGHRA, CDR2 YSYEKL. Germline trimming cut 0 bases from V and 4 bases from J; bases unmatched to any gene: 5. CDR3 sequence reads: CASSQDGASGYEQYF. DNA for the CDR3: TGCGCCAGCAGCCAAGATGGGGCTAGCGGGTACGAGCAGTACTTC.

This clone was detected only once. V usage is TRBV7-2 and J usage is TRBJ2-5; 8 bases are a match to TRBD2. The J call could be wrong; TRBJ2-7 is a better fit for the DNA end. Germline CDR1 reads SGHTA; CDR2 reads FQGNSA. The CDR3 totals 15 residues. CDR3 residues: CASSITSGSSYEQYF. As DNA, the CDR3 is TGTGCCAGCAGCATCACTAGCGGATCCTCCTACGAGCAGTACTTC.